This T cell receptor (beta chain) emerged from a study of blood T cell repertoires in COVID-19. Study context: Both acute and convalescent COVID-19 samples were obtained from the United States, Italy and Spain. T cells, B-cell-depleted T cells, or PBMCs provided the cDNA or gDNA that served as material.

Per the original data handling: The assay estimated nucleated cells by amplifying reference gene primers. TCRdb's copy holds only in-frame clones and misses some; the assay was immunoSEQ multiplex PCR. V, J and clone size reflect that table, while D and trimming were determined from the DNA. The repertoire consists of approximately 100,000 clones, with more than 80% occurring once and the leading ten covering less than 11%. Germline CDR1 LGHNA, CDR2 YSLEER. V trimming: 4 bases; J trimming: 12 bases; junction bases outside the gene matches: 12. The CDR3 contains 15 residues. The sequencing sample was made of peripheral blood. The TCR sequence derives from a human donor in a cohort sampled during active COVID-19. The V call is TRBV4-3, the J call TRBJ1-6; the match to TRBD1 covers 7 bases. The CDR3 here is CASSPSPRDSLPLHF. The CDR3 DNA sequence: TGCGCCAGCAGCCCTAGCCCCCGGGACAGCTTACCCCTCCACTTT.